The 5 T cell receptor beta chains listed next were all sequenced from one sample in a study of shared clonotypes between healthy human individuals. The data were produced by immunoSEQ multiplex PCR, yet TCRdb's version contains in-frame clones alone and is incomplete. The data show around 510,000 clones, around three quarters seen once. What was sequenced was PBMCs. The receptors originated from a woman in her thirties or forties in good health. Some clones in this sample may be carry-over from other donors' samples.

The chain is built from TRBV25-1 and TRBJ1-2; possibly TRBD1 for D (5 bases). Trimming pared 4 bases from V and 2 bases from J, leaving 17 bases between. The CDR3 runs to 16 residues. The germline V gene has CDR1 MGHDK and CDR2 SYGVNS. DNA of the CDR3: TGTGCCAGCAGTGGACAGAGCTCGGCAGTAAACTATGGCTACACCTTC. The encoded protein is CASSGQSSAVNYGYTF.

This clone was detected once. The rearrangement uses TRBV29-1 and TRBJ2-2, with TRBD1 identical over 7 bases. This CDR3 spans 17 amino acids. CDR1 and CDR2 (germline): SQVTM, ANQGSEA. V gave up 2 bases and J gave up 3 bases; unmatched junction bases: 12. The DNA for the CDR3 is TGCAGCGTTGAACTACAGGGGATTAGTTGGGACACCGGGGAGCTGTTTTTT. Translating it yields CSVELQGISWDTGELFF.

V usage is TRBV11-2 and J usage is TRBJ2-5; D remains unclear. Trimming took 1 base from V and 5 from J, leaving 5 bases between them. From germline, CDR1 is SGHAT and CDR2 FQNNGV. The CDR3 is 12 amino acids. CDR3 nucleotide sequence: TGTGCCAGCAGCTTAGCCACGGAGACCCAGTACTTC. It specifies CASSLATETQYF.

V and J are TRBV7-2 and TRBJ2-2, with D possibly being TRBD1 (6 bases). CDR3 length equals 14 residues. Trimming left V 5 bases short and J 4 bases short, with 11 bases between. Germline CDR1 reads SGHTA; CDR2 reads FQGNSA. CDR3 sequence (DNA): TGTGCCAGCAGCAATCAGGGGATCACCGGGGAGCTGTTTTTT. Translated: CASSNQGITGELFF. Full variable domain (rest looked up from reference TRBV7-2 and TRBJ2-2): GAGVSQSPSNKVTEKGKDVELRCDPISGHTALYWYRQSLGQGLEFLIYFQGNSAPDKSGLPSDRFSAERTGGSVSTLTIQRTQQEDSAVYLCASSNQGITGELFFGEGSRLTVL.

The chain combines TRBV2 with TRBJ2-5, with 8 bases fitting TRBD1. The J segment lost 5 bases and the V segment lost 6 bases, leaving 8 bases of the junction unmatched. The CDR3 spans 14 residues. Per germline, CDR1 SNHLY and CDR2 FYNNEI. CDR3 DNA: TGTGCCAGCAGCTTTCCCACAGGGGGGGAGACCCAGTACTTC. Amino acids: CASSFPTGGETQYF.